These 28 T cell receptor beta chains originate from one sample sequenced in a study of blood T cell repertoires in COVID-19. Method: immunoSEQ multiplex PCR; TCRdb's copy keeps in-frame clones and lacks some. The sample holds roughly 120,000 clones, 74% seen once. The sample taken for sequencing was peripheral blood. The receptors derive from a man aged 80 or over with COVID-19, enrolled during active disease.

The chain couples TRBV7-9 to TRBJ1-5, with TRBD1 as a possible D gene (6 bases). The V and J ends lost 5 bases and 11 bases respectively, with 19 bases between them. Germline CDR1 and CDR2: SEHNR and FQNEAQ (reference sequence). This CDR3 has 14 residues. The CDR3 region has the DNA TGTGCCAGCAGCAAATTACAGAGCCCAGGGGCCCAGCATTTT. It encodes CASSKLQSPGAQHF.

There are a few counts of this clone. This chain connects TRBV7-2 to TRBJ1-5, with D uncertain. Germline CDR1 is SGHTA and CDR2 is FQGNSA. V was cut by 1 base and J by 4 bases, with 5 bases left in between. This CDR3 is built from 13 residues. CDR3 sequence: CASSLVQNQPQHF. The CDR3 DNA is TGTGCCAGCAGCTTAGTACAAAATCAGCCCCAGCATTTT.

The rearrangement links TRBV6-1 to TRBJ2-7; 15 bases agree with TRBD2. J gave up 7 bases and V 1 base, and 2 bases lay outside the gene matches. The germline gives CDR1 MNHNS, CDR2 SASEGT. The CDR3 contains 15 residues. The CDR3 sequence is CASSEGTSGRVEQYF. CDR3 in DNA: TGTGCCAGCAGTGAAGGGACTAGCGGGAGGGTGGAGCAGTACTTC.

V gene TRBV12-3 or TRBV12-4 combines with J gene TRBJ2-5; tentative D call: TRBD2 (6 bases). The ends were cut back, 8 bases at V and 5 bases at J, with 9 bases in the middle. The CDR3 sequence is 11 residues long. The DNA of the CDR3 is TGTGCCAGCCGACGGGGGGAGACCCAGTACTTC. Translation gives CASRRGETQYF.

This clone was seen a handful of times. The chain uses TRBV24-1 and TRBJ1-2; weak D call: TRBD1 (5 bases). Germline CDR1 and CDR2: KGHDR and SFDVKD. V lost 4 bases and J lost 8, with 13 bases in between. The CDR3 runs 13 residues. This chain's CDR3 is CATSDPGLRGYTF. DNA of the CDR3: TGTGCCACCAGTGACCCGGGACTCCGCGGCTACACCTTC.

The V and J genes are TRBV7-2 and TRBJ2-7, with 7 nucleotides matching TRBD2. J gave up 4 bases and V 3 bases, and 6 bases lay outside the gene matches. This CDR3 has 14 amino acids. In germline, CDR1 is SGHTA, CDR2 FQGNSA. This CDR3 is CASSFMASGYEQYF. DNA for the CDR3: TGTGCCAGCAGCTTTATGGCTAGCGGTTACGAGCAGTACTTC.

This rearrangement joins TRBV11-2 to TRBJ2-3; 9 bases match TRBD1. CDR3 length equals 16 residues. The V and J ends lost 6 bases and 5 bases, in that order; junction bases with no gene match: 12. Germline CDR1 SGHAT, CDR2 FQNNGV. CDR3 loop: CASRQPGQGILDTQYF. CDR3 DNA sequence: TGTGCCAGCAGGCAGCCGGGACAGGGTATATTAGATACGCAGTATTTT.

The chain carries TRBV7-9 and TRBJ2-7, with 11 nucleotides matching TRBD2. Germline assignment: CDR1 SEHNR and CDR2 FQNEAQ (reference sequence). The V segment lost 5 bases and the J segment 3 bases; nucleotides outside the gene matches: 6. This CDR3 comprises 15 residues. CDR3 sequence: CASSDSGRELYEQYF. The DNA for the CDR3 is TGTGCCAGCAGCGATAGCGGGAGGGAGCTCTACGAGCAGTACTTC.

The V gene is TRBV11-2, the J gene TRBJ2-3; D perhaps matches TRBD2 (5 bases). The CDR3 totals 14 residues. Trimming shortened V by 8 bases and J by 5 bases, and 17 bases separated the two germline ends. Germline CDR1 reads SGHAT; CDR2 reads FQNNGV. The CDR3, as DNA: TGTGCCAGCCACCGCTTCGGCCGGGGAGATACGCAGTATTTT. As protein: CASHRFGRGDTQYF.

This chain uses TRBV7-2 with TRBJ2-5; TRBD1 matches 9 bases. The CDR3 is 15 amino acids. Trimming at V came to 1 base and at J to 5 bases, leaving 5 bases not matched to a gene. Germline assignment: CDR1 SGHTA and CDR2 FQGNSA. In nucleotides, the CDR3 is TGTGCCAGCAGCTTAGTAACAGGGGGCTTTGAGACCCAGTACTTC. Translating it yields CASSLVTGGFETQYF.

This chain connects TRBV7-9 to TRBJ1-2; tentative D call: TRBD1 (5 bases). The V and J ends lost 4 bases and 3 bases respectively, with 15 bases between them. Germline-derived CDR1 and CDR2 are SEHNR and FQNEAQ (reference sequence). The CDR3 runs to 15 residues. DNA for the CDR3: TGTGCCAGCAGCTCTCAGGGTCGAAATTACTATGGCTACACCTTC. Its protein product is CASSSQGRNYYGYTF.

The V call is TRBV14, the J call TRBJ1-1; 12 bases align to TRBD1. The V segment lost 0 bases and the J segment 5 bases; nucleotides outside the gene matches: 22. The CDR3 length is 22 residues. Per the germline V gene, CDR1 is SGHDN and CDR2 is FVKESK. CDR3 amino acids: CASSQDTPNTKAGQGAVTEAFF. The CDR3 DNA follows: TGTGCCAGCAGCCAAGACACACCCAACACCAAGGCGGGACAGGGGGCGGTTACTGAAGCTTTCTTT. The full variable domain, rest sourced from reference TRBV14 and TRBJ1-1, is EAGVTQFPSHSVIEKGQTVTLRCDPISGHDNLYWYRRVMGKEIKFLLHFVKESKQDESGMPNNRFLAERTGGTYSTLKVQPAELEDSGVYFCASSQDTPNTKAGQGAVTEAFFGQGTRLTVV.

The rearrangement uses TRBV6-4 and TRBJ2-5, with 8 bases identical to TRBD2. The germline gives CDR1 MRHNA, CDR2 SNTAGT. This CDR3 region has 16 residues. Trimming at V came to 6 bases and at J to 1 base, leaving 10 bases not matched to a gene. The CDR3 bases are TGTGCCAGCAGGGGGGCAGCTAGCGGGTTCCAAGAGACCCAGTACTTC. This translates into CASRGAASGFQETQYF.

In this sample, this clone turned up a few times. V is TRBV19 and J is TRBJ1-4; 9 nucleotides match TRBD1. The CDR3 covers 18 residues. V gave up 5 bases and J gave up 7 bases; unmatched junction bases: 17. Germline CDR1 and CDR2: LNHDA and SQIVND (reference sequence). As DNA, the CDR3 is TGTGCCAGTAGTCCCTCCGGGACAGGGCGCTCCGGGAGTGAAAAACTGTTTTTT. Protein product: CASSPSGTGRSGSEKLFF. The complete variable domain, with remaining parts taken from reference TRBV19 and TRBJ1-4, reads DGGITQSPKYLFRKEGQNVTLSCEQNLNHDAMYWYRQDPGQGLRLIYYSQIVNDFQKGDIAEGYSVSREKKESFPLTVTSAQKNPTAFYLCASSPSGTGRSGSEKLFFGSGTQLSVL.

The chain is built from TRBV2 and TRBJ2-2; 9 nucleotides match TRBD1. Germline V lookup: CDR1 SNHLY, CDR2 FYNNEI. Trimming removed 1 base from V and 7 bases from J; junction bases left unmatched: 22. The CDR3 has 21 residues. DNA of the CDR3: TGTGCCAGCAGTGAAGTGAATGGACAGGGGACGGGGACCAGCGGGCACGGGGAGCTGTTTTTT. Its translation is CASSEVNGQGTGTSGHGELFF.

In its sample, this clone was seen many times. The V and J genes are TRBV3-1 (or the pseudogene TRBV3-2) and TRBJ2-2; no clear D. Germline-derived CDR1 and CDR2 are LGHDT and YNNKEL (reference sequence). The CDR3 is 12 amino acids. Trimming removed 5 bases at V and 7 bases at J, with 8 bases between. CDR3 nucleotides: TGTGCCAGCAGCGCCGCAGGCGGGGAGCTGTTTTTT. It yields the protein CASSAAGGELFF.

This clone was counted only a few times. This chain joins TRBV19 and TRBJ2-1; 8 nucleotides align to TRBD2. Germline V lookup: CDR1 LNHDA, CDR2 SQIVND (reference sequence). CDR3 length equals 15 residues. V lost 4 bases and J lost 8; bases outside the gene matches: 10. CDR3 sequence (DNA): TGTGCCAGTAGTAATACGGGACTAGTCTTCGATGAGCAGTTCTTC. Protein product: CASSNTGLVFDEQFF.

The genes are TRBV18 and TRBJ1-5, with D perhaps matching TRBD1 (5 bases). This CDR3 comprises 16 residues. The germline V and J ends were trimmed by 1 base and 6 bases, with 16 bases remaining between them. Germline CDR1 reads KGHSH; CDR2 reads LQKENI. CDR3 DNA sequence: TGTGCCAGCTCACCACAAGGGGCGGGGAGCGGTCAGCCCCAGCATTTT. This codes for CASSPQGAGSGQPQHF.

CDR3 bases: TGTGCCAGCAGGTACCTTAGGACAGGGGTCGGCTACACCTTC. Translating it yields CASRYLRTGVGYTF. The chain joins TRBV2 to TRBJ1-2; 9 bases fit TRBD1. The CDR3 has 14 amino acids. Germline CDR1 SNHLY, CDR2 FYNNEI. The ends lost 6 bases at V and 8 bases at J; junction bases unmatched: 10. Using reference TRBV2 and TRBJ1-2 for the parts outside the CDR3, the full variable domain is EPEVTQTPSHQVTQMGQEVILRCVPISNHLYFYWYRQILGQKVEFLVSFYNNEISEKSEIFDDQFSVERPDGSNFTLKIRSTKLEDSAMYFCASRYLRTGVGYTFGSGTRLTVV.

The chain joins TRBV7-9 to TRBJ2-3; tentatively, D is TRBD2 (6 bases). CDR3 length equals 16 residues. From germline, CDR1 is SEHNR and CDR2 FQNEAQ (reference sequence). V was shortened by 2 bases and J by 2 bases, with 14 bases between the two germline ends. The chain's CDR3 is CASSLTTRLPTDTQYF. Here the CDR3 DNA reads TGTGCCAGCAGCTTAACGACTAGATTACCCACAGATACGCAGTATTTT.

The genes are TRBV6-5 and TRBJ1-2; D gene uncertain. This CDR3 is 13 amino acids long. The germline V and J ends were trimmed by 7 bases and 2 bases, with 11 bases remaining between them. Per germline, CDR1 MNHEY and CDR2 SVGAGI. Here the CDR3 DNA reads TGTGCCAGCACCCCGAGATCCAACTATGGCTACACCTTC. This sequence encodes CASTPRSNYGYTF.

The chain recombines TRBV28 with TRBJ2-7; 7 bases fit TRBD1. The CDR3 loop spans 12 amino acids. V lost 6 bases and J lost 4; bases outside the gene matches: 3. Per germline, CDR1 MDHEN and CDR2 SYDVKM. The CDR3: CASSTTGYEQYF. The CDR3 DNA is TGTGCCAGCAGCACGACAGGGTACGAGCAGTACTTC.

The chain recombines TRBV6-2 or TRBV6-3 with TRBJ1-5; 8 positions match TRBD1. The V gene's germline CDR1 is MNHEY and CDR2 SVGEGT. The CDR3 covers 15 residues. V shed 6 bases and J 3 bases; nucleotides not matched to a gene: 7. CDR3 region: CASSSGQEFNQPQHF. As DNA, the CDR3 is TGTGCCAGCAGCTCGGGACAGGAGTTCAATCAGCCCCAGCATTTT.

The gene calls are TRBV4-1 and TRBJ2-1, with 8 bases matching TRBD1. V lost 6 bases and J lost 9; bases outside the gene matches: 7. This CDR3 has 13 residues. Germline V gene data show CDR1 as MGHRA and CDR2 as YSYEKL. CDR3 protein: CASRGTGRGEQFF. CDR3 nucleotide sequence: TGCGCCAGCAGGGGGACAGGCAGAGGTGAGCAGTTCTTC.

The rearrangement uses TRBV5-1 and TRBJ2-5; 8 bases agree with TRBD1. CDR3 length: 15 amino acids. With 1 base clipped from V and 4 bases from J, the junction kept 6 bases outside the gene matches. Germline CDR1 and CDR2: SGHRS and YFSETQ. In DNA, the CDR3 is TGCGCCAGCAGCTTGACGACAGGGGATGGAGAGACCCAGTACTTC. Protein: CASSLTTGDGETQYF.

J is TRBJ2-7 and V is TRBV28; possibly TRBD2 for D (5 bases). Germline CDR1 MDHEN, CDR2 SYDVKM. V lost 6 bases and J 4 bases, leaving 19 bases between the germline ends. The CDR3 is 15 residues long. Here the CDR3 DNA reads TGTGCCAGCAGGGGAGCGCGGTATCTGACTTACGAGCAGTACTTC. Amino acids: CASRGARYLTYEQYF. The full variable domain, its missing parts supplied by reference TRBV28 and TRBJ2-7, is DVKVTQSSRYLVKRTGEKVFLECVQDMDHENMFWYRQDPGLGLRLIYFSYDVKMKEKGDIPEGYSVSREKKERFSLILESASTNQTSMYLCASRGARYLTYEQYFGPGTRLTVT.

CDR3: CASSPSVNYGYTF. The DNA for the CDR3 is TGTGCCAGCTCACCAAGCGTAAACTATGGCTACACCTTC. The gene calls are TRBV18 and TRBJ1-2; no firm D call. CDR3 size: 13 residues. Germline V gene sequence: CDR1 KGHSH, CDR2 LQKENI. Trimming pared 2 bases from V and 2 bases from J, leaving 6 bases between. Full variable domain (missing parts from reference TRBV18 and TRBJ1-2): NAGVMQNPRHLVRRRGQEARLRCSPMKGHSHVYWYRQLPEEGLKFMVYLQKENIIDESGMPKERFSAEFPKEGPSILRIQQVVRGDSAAYFCASSPSVNYGYTFGSGTRLTVV.

This chain links TRBV5-1 with TRBJ1-1, with 7 bases identical to TRBD1. The germline V gene encodes CDR1 SGHRS and CDR2 YFSETQ. CDR3 length: 16 amino acids. V gave up 5 bases and J gave up 3 bases; unmatched junction bases: 13. Here the CDR3 reads CASRGRPGQTHTEAFF. The DNA for the CDR3 is TGCGCCAGCAGGGGGAGGCCGGGACAGACACACACTGAAGCTTTCTTT.